This entry lists 30 T cell receptor beta chains sequenced from one sample in a study of control samples from healthy donors and cancer patients. Sequenced by immunoSEQ multiplex PCR; TCRdb stores in-frame clones only, minus some. The repertoire holds 120,000 or so clones, with about 90% as singletons. The sample was blood. The receptors were gathered from a man in his late teens or twenties in good health.

This chain connects TRBV6-1 to TRBJ2-7; tentative D call: TRBD1 (5 bases). V lost 4 bases, J lost 2 bases, and 24 bases lay in between. Germline loops: CDR1 MNHNS, CDR2 SASEGT. CDR3 length equals 18 residues. CDR3 in amino acids: CASSGQKQIAGYPYEQYF. CDR3 DNA: TGTGCCAGCAGTGGACAAAAGCAGATCGCAGGGTATCCCTACGAGCAGTACTTC.

The chain is built from TRBV19 and TRBJ2-3; 9 nucleotides line up with TRBD1. The CDR3 loop spans 15 amino acids. V lost 5 bases, J lost 5 bases, and 8 bases stayed unmatched. CDR1 LNHDA and CDR2 SQIVND come from the germline V gene (reference sequence). In nucleotides, the CDR3 is TGTGCCAGTAGTCCATCCCCGGGACAGGGAGATACGCAGTATTTT. Its translation is CASSPSPGQGDTQYF.

The CDR3 DNA sequence: TGTGCCACCAGCGTCGCAGGGACGGCCCCAGATACGCAGTATTTT. Amino acid sequence: CATSVAGTAPDTQYF. The chain links TRBV24-1 to TRBJ2-3; tentatively, D is TRBD1 or TRBD2 (5 bases each). V gave up 7 bases and J gave up 4 bases, with 17 bases separating them. In germline, CDR1 is KGHDR, CDR2 SFDVKD. The CDR3 consists of 15 residues.

Written as DNA, the CDR3 is TGCAGCGTTGAACCCGGTCAGAAAGGCTACACCTTC. Protein product: CSVEPGQKGYTF. V and J are TRBV29-1 and TRBJ1-2; D is undetermined. The germline CDR1 and CDR2 sequences are SQVTM and ANQGSEA. The CDR3 runs 12 residues. V lost 2 bases and J 8 bases, leaving 12 bases between the germline ends.

The chain joins TRBV15 to TRBJ1-6; D gene ambiguous. The CDR3 extends over 14 amino acids. Trimming stripped 0 bases from V and 7 bases from J, with 7 bases between. Per germline, CDR1 LNHNV and CDR2 YYDKDF (reference sequence). CDR3 protein: CATSRDPQNSPLHF. Here the CDR3 DNA reads TGTGCCACCAGCAGAGATCCCCAGAATTCACCCCTCCACTTT.

The V and J genes are TRBV6-2 or TRBV6-3 and TRBJ1-2; D may be TRBD1 (6 bases). The V gene lost 5 bases and the J gene lost 4 bases, with 11 bases spanning the gap. The V gene's germline CDR1 is MNHEY and CDR2 SVGEGT. The CDR3 totals 13 residues. In nucleotides, the CDR3 is TGTGCCAGCAGTCGGGGGGGGCTCTATGGCTACACCTTC. This encodes CASSRGGLYGYTF.

The CDR3 is CASSISTGTQPQHF. Here the CDR3 DNA reads TGTGCCAGTAGTATATCGACAGGGACTCAGCCCCAGCATTTT. The V call is TRBV19, the J call TRBJ1-5, with 7 bases matching TRBD1. The V gene's germline CDR1 is LNHDA and CDR2 SQIVND (reference sequence). This CDR3 spans 14 amino acids. Losses at the gene ends were 2 bases for V and 6 bases for J; bases not matched to a gene: 4.

The genes are TRBV7-2 and TRBJ1-2; D gene ambiguous. This CDR3 spans 15 amino acids. Germline assignment: CDR1 SGHTA and CDR2 FQGNSA. V lost 5 bases and J 2 bases, leaving 15 bases between the germline ends. CDR3 DNA: TGTGCCAGCAGCCCCCCCGTCAGGTTGAACTATGGCTACACCTTC. It is translated as CASSPPVRLNYGYTF.

The rearrangement joins TRBV7-9 to TRBJ2-7; 12 bases line up with TRBD1. There are 15 residues in the CDR3. The germline CDR1 and CDR2 sequences are SEHNR and FQNEAQ (reference sequence). With V trimmed by 5 bases and J by 4 bases, 6 bases remained unmatched. Here the CDR3 reads CASSPPGQGAYEQYF. The CDR3, as DNA: TGTGCCAGCAGCCCCCCGGGACAGGGGGCTTACGAGCAGTACTTC.

V usage is TRBV11-2 and J usage is TRBJ2-7, with TRBD2 matching 9 bases. V dropped 1 base and J dropped 4; count of bases not matched to a gene: 14. The length of the CDR3 is 18 residues. CDR1 and CDR2 from the germline V gene are SGHAT and FQNNGV. The CDR3 coding sequence is TGTGCCAGCAGCTTAGGAGGATCCGTACGACTAGCGGTATACGAGCAGTACTTC. The encoded protein is CASSLGGSVRLAVYEQYF.

This clone was found once. V gene TRBV28 combines with J gene TRBJ1-4; no definite D call. Between the trimmed V and J ends, which lost 0 bases and 5 bases, there was a span of 19 bases. Per germline, CDR1 MDHEN and CDR2 SYDVKM. The CDR3 totals 18 residues. CDR3 residues: CASSLWSGGLYPNEKLFF. The DNA for the CDR3 is TGTGCCAGCAGTTTATGGTCAGGCGGTCTTTACCCGAATGAAAAACTGTTTTTT.

In this sample, this clone turned up once. The rearrangement links TRBV7-9 to TRBJ2-7; D gene ambiguous. The germline V gene has CDR1 SEHNR and CDR2 FQNEAQ (reference sequence). The V end lost 2 bases, the J end lost 4 bases, and 9 bases lay between the germline ends. This CDR3 spans 13 amino acids. CDR3 protein: CASSLSSLYEQYF. CDR3 nucleotides: TGTGCCAGCAGCTTATCGAGCCTTTACGAGCAGTACTTC.

J is TRBJ1-5 and V is TRBV6-5; D might be TRBD1 (5 bases). Germline lookup yields CDR1 MNHEY and CDR2 SVGAGI. This CDR3 contains 14 residues. V was pared by 5 bases and J by 4 bases, with 12 bases between. In DNA, the CDR3 is TGTGCCAGCAGTCCGGGACCGGGGAATCAGCCCCAGCATTTT. This encodes CASSPGPGNQPQHF.

The V call is TRBV5-1, the J call TRBJ1-2, with a weak D call TRBD1 (5 bases). V shed 2 bases and J shed 1 base, with 27 bases lying between them. The CDR3 sequence is 20 residues long. Germline V CDR1 and CDR2: SGHRS, YFSETQ. The CDR3 sequence: CASSFSRGGTDESSNYGYTF. CDR3 DNA: TGCGCCAGCAGCTTCAGTCGTGGTGGGACGGACGAAAGTAGTAACTATGGCTACACCTTC.

This chain's CDR3 is CASSSGTYESSYEQYF. In DNA form, the CDR3 reads TGTGCCAGCAGCTCCGGGACCTATGAAAGCTCCTACGAGCAGTACTTC. This chain joins TRBV7-9 and TRBJ2-7, with D perhaps TRBD1 or TRBD2 (5 bases each). CDR1 and CDR2 from the germline V gene are SEHNR and FQNEAQ (reference sequence). Trimming left V 4 bases short and J 0 bases short, with 16 bases between. The CDR3 extends over 16 amino acids.

This sequence joins TRBV6-5 and TRBJ1-2; possibly TRBD1 for D (5 bases). From germline, CDR1 is MNHEY and CDR2 SVGAGI. The ends were cut back, 0 bases at V and 6 bases at J, with 14 bases in the middle. The CDR3 runs to 15 residues. For the CDR3, the DNA is TGTGCCAGCAGTTACTCGCTAACGGGACGTGATGGCTACACCTTC. It translates to CASSYSLTGRDGYTF.

The genes are TRBV30 and TRBJ2-4, with D possibly TRBD1 on 6 matching bases. V was pared by 4 bases and J by 4 bases, with 14 bases between. The CDR3 is 14 residues long. The germline V gene encodes CDR1 GTSNPN and CDR2 SVGIG (reference sequence). This CDR3 is CAWNPGTRKNIQYF. The CDR3 DNA reads TGTGCCTGGAACCCGGGGACACGGAAAAACATTCAGTACTTC.

This rearrangement joins TRBV5-1 to TRBJ2-3; D might be TRBD2 (6 bases). The CDR3 is 14 amino acids. CDR1 is SGHRS, CDR2 YFSETQ, per germline. V was clipped by 0 bases and J by 4 bases, with 9 bases between them. CDR3 region: CASSLERVADTQYF. For the CDR3, the DNA is TGCGCCAGCAGCTTGGAGCGGGTGGCAGATACGCAGTATTTT.

The chain uses TRBV7-6 and TRBJ2-1; D uncertain. The CDR3 totals 15 residues. Looked up from germline, CDR1 is SGHVS and CDR2 is FNYEAQ. V lost 2 bases, J lost 6 bases, and 14 bases lay in between. The CDR3 region has the DNA TGTGCCAGCAGCTTAAGAATCCGCAGCCTCAATGAGCAGTTCTTC. Translation: CASSLRIRSLNEQFF.

This clone came up once. This rearrangement joins TRBV7-8 to TRBJ2-7, with TRBD2 matching over 9 bases. This CDR3 region has 16 residues. The germline V gene encodes CDR1 SGHVS and CDR2 FQNEAQ. Trimming at V came to 0 bases and at J to 2 bases, leaving 5 bases not matched to a gene. CDR3 sequence reads: CASSLASLAGAYEQYF. The CDR3 DNA reads TGTGCCAGCAGCTTAGCGTCACTAGCGGGTGCCTACGAGCAGTACTTC.

The gene calls are TRBV7-8 and TRBJ2-1; 11 nucleotides match TRBD2. Germline assignment: CDR1 SGHVS and CDR2 FQNEAQ. With 1 base clipped from V and 5 bases from J, the junction kept 1 base outside the gene matches. The CDR3 extends over 15 amino acids. The CDR3 DNA reads as TGTGCCAGCAGCTTAGAACTAGCGGGGGACAATGAGCAGTTCTTC. Protein sequence: CASSLELAGDNEQFF.

The chain employs TRBV9 and TRBJ2-1; TRBD2 agrees at 11 bases. This CDR3 region has 17 residues. Germline CDR1 reads SGDLS; CDR2 reads YYNGEE. The J segment lost 8 bases and the V segment lost 5 bases, leaving 15 bases of the junction unmatched. The CDR3 loop is CASSERGTSGPYYEQFF. The CDR3 bases are TGTGCCAGCAGTGAAAGGGGGACTAGCGGTCCCTATTATGAGCAGTTCTTC.

This chain joins TRBV18 and TRBJ2-1; 7 bases align to TRBD2. This CDR3 region has 15 residues. V gave up 3 bases and J gave up 1 base; unmatched junction bases: 3. The germline gives CDR1 KGHSH, CDR2 LQKENI. The CDR3 here is CASSPASGSYNEQFF. CDR3 DNA: TGTGCCAGCTCACCGGCTAGCGGATCCTACAATGAGCAGTTCTTC.

Here the CDR3 reads CASSELGGQNTGELFF. CDR3 in DNA: TGTGCCAGCAGTGAATTAGGAGGACAGAACACCGGGGAGCTGTTTTTT. The chain employs TRBV25-1 and TRBJ2-2; tentatively, D is TRBD1 or TRBD2 (5 bases each). Trimming took off 1 base at V and 1 base at J, with 10 bases between the two ends. Germline values: CDR1 MGHDK, CDR2 SYGVNS. The length of the CDR3 is 16 residues.

The rearrangement links TRBV30 to TRBJ2-7, with TRBD1 matching over 7 bases. V lost 3 bases and J lost 6; bases outside the gene matches: 8. The CDR3 consists of 13 residues. Germline lookup yields CDR1 GTSNPN and CDR2 SVGIG (reference sequence). In DNA, the CDR3 is TGTGCCTGGAGCCGGGACAGCGCGTTCGAGCAGTACTTC. Translation gives CAWSRDSAFEQYF. Supplemented by reference TRBV30 and TRBJ2-7, the full variable domain reads SQTIHQWPATLVQPVGSPLSLECTVEGTSNPNLYWYRQAAGRGLQLLFYSVGIGQISSEVPQNLSASRPQDRQFILSSKKLLLSDSGFYLCAWSRDSAFEQYFGPGTRLTVT.

V gene TRBV7-3 combines with J gene TRBJ2-6; the D is unclear. V lost 3 bases and J lost 10, with 16 bases in between. CDR1 and CDR2 from the germline V gene are SGHTA and FQGTGA. The CDR3 is made up of 15 amino acids. CDR3 in DNA: TGTGCCAGCAGCTTCTATACCGAAGGTACAAACGTCCTGACTTTC. Amino acids: CASSFYTEGTNVLTF.

This clone has only a few counts. V is TRBV7-3 and J is TRBJ1-2, with TRBD1 as a possible D gene (6 bases). CDR3 size: 16 residues. V lost 0 bases and J lost 3, with 14 bases in between. The V gene's germline CDR1 is SGHTA and CDR2 FQGTGA. CDR3: CASSLTQGSDYYGYTF. As DNA, the CDR3 is TGTGCCAGCAGCTTAACACAGGGCTCAGATTACTATGGCTACACCTTC.

This chain joins TRBV27 and TRBJ1-5; possible D gene TRBD1, 5 bases. The CDR3 runs 14 residues. Germline V gene sequence: CDR1 MNHEY, CDR2 SMNVEV (reference sequence). The V end lost 6 bases, the J end lost 5 bases, and 14 bases lay between the germline ends. CDR3 DNA: TGTGCCAGCAGCCCTTTGGGACTCGATCAGCCCCAGCATTTT. This sequence encodes CASSPLGLDQPQHF.

Written as DNA, the CDR3 is TGTGCCACCAGTGGGACAGGGGGCGGCTACGAGCAGTACTTC. Its translation is CATSGTGGGYEQYF. This rearrangement joins TRBV24-1 to TRBJ2-7; TRBD1 aligns across 11 bases. CDR1 and CDR2 (germline): KGHDR, SFDVKD. This CDR3 has 14 residues. The trim removed 5 bases at V and 3 bases at J, leaving 2 bases unmatched.

The V and J genes are TRBV10-3 and TRBJ1-2, with D hard to call. The germline V gene encodes CDR1 ENHRY and CDR2 SYGVKD. Trimming removed 6 bases from V and 0 bases from J, with 14 bases in between. The CDR3 is made up of 15 amino acids. The CDR3 sequence: CAIRYGPTSNYGYTF. The CDR3 DNA is TGTGCCATCAGATACGGACCGACATCTAACTATGGCTACACCTTC.